This T cell receptor (beta chain) was recorded in a study of T-cell memory formation after mild COVID-19. Study overall: Clusters were largely donor specific.

Trimming removed 7 bases at V and 5 bases at J, with 7 bases between. From germline, CDR1 is KGHDR and CDR2 SFDVKD. The CDR3 extends over 12 amino acids. In regard to this clonotype: Its antigen remains unidentified.

Regarding the study as a whole: Clones which contracted sat mainly in CM and EM if CD4+, and in EMRA if CD8+.

Constant-segment primers were used for 5'RACE, and the resulting TCR alpha and TCR beta cDNA libraries carried sample barcodes and UMIs. TCRdb redid the calling of the 5' RACE reads with MiXCR, one entry per CDR3 protein. The sample consists of about 440,000 distinct CDR3 sequences, around 18% of them appearing once. This chain uses TRBV24-1 with TRBJ1-4; D gene uncertain. This TCR was recovered from an adult woman who had mild COVID-19 (a few samples of this study predate the infection). Cell type and time point are not known. The sequenced sample consisted of PBMCs or a T cell subset sorted from them (not recorded which). CDR3 sequence: CATRGLNEKLFF. The CDR3 DNA follows: TGTGCCACCAGAGGCCTAAATGAAAAACTGTTTTTT.